The present entry profiles one T cell receptor beta chain with its context. This clonotype was observed a handful of times. It has no known antigen specificity. One base away there is no much larger clone; base qualities are not given. The entry originates in a study of T cell repertoires in cytomegalovirus infection (dated by TCRdb to the late 2010s). Concerning the study at large: Recently identified HLA-C-restricted CMV epitopes, whose presentation resists viral immunomodulation, were targeted by peptide stimulations together with well-studied HLA-B-restricted epitopes. Donor HLA type was relevant to the analysis, as public TCR beta signatures indicated carriage of CMV infection together with the matching HLA type. Overall study results and their limits: In both this cohort and an independent cohort of some 350 donors, the cumulative frequency of public TCR beta family members distinguished carriers of CMV infection plus the relevant HLA type. The ex vivo response was dominated by HLA-C-restricted CMV-specific TCR beta clonotypes, and the single most frequent clonotype in two of eight donors was supplied by these HLA-C-restricted clonotypes.

This specimen's treatment or condition label, interpreted: in vitro stimulation with specific CMV peptide epitopes to enrich CMV-specific T cells. TCRdb lists the instrument as Illumina HiSeq 1500. Clones were called with MiXCR by TCRdb after fastp trimmed the public reads at Q25, and only in-frame beta chains were retained. Each record represents a unique CDR3 protein, reported with the most common genes and DNA among its rows. For this sample there are a few hundred thousand distinct CDR3 sequences; approximately 30% appear just once. The ten largest clones add up to roughly 14% of the sample. The sequencing here drew on cultured PBMCs, taken from culture after CMV antigen stimulation. The origin of this receptor is a human donor in good health (CMV status not recorded). Some clones in this sample may be carry-over from other donors' samples.

The DNA is as follows: TGTGCCAGCAGCTTGGACTTCCCCAATGAGCAGTTCTTC. This codes for CASSLDFPNEQFF. The receptor chain draws on TRBV5-5 and TRBJ2-1; no confident D gene assignment can be made. Taken from the germline V gene (reference sequence), the CDR1 and CDR2 loops are SGHKS and YYEKEE. V loses 0 bases of germline sequence and J loses 6 bases, and the interval between the two ends is 7 bases. There are 13 amino acids in the CDR3, from cysteine to phenylalanine inclusive. Only the CDR3 portion is preserved as DNA: 39 bases, with reading frame beginning at the first base. Beyond the CDR3, the reference TRBV5-5 and TRBJ2-1 genes provide the residues; the full variable domain reads: DAGVTQSPTHLIKTRGQQVTLRCSPISGHKSVSWYQQVLGQGPQFIFQYYEKEERGRGNFPDRFSARQFPNYSSELNVNALLLGDSALYLCASSLDFPNEQFFGPGTRLTVL.